This T cell receptor beta chain was identified during a study of blood T cell repertoires in COVID-19. The overall study: From the United States, Italy and Spain came samples of acute and convalescent COVID-19.

A note on this clone: Other DNA sequences within the sample encode an identical CDR3.

Assay: immunoSEQ multiplex PCR; the TCRdb copy retains only in-frame clones and omits some. Of 200,000 to 250,000 clones in the sample, around nine tenths were seen once. The CDR3 spans 14 residues. The V gene's germline CDR1 is LNHDA and CDR2 SQIVND (reference sequence). Germline trimming cut 6 bases from V and 6 bases from J; bases unmatched to any gene: 7. Clinical history reported by participants formed the basis on which cohorts were assigned. This chain links TRBV19 with TRBJ1-5, with 8 bases aligning to TRBD1. What was sequenced was PBMCs or T cells enriched from blood (not recorded which). The TCR sequence derives from a woman aged 50 to 60 with acute COVID-19. CDR3 bases: TGTGCCAGTAGCCAGGACAGGGAGGGTCAGCCCCAGCATTTT. Translated, it gives CASSQDREGQPQHF. Using reference TRBV19 and TRBJ1-5 for the parts outside the CDR3, the full variable domain is DGGITQSPKYLFRKEGQNVTLSCEQNLNHDAMYWYRQDPGQGLRLIYYSQIVNDFQKGDIAEGYSVSREKKESFPLTVTSAQKNPTAFYLCASSQDREGQPQHFGDGTRLSIL.